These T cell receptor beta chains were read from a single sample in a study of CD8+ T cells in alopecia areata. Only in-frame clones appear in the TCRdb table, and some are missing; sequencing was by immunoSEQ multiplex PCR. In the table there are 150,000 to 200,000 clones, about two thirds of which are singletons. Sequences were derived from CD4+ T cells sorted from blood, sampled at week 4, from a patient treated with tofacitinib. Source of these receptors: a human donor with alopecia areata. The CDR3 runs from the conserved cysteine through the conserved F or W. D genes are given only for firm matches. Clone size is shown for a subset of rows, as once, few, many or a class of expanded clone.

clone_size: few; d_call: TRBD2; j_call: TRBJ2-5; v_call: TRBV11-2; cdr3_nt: TGTGCCAGCAGCTTAGAGGGCGCGGGGGGCCTCGGGACCCAGTACTTC; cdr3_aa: CASSLEGAGGLGTQYF
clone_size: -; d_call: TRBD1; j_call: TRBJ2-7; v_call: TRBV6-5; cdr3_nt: TGTGCCAGCAGCCCGACAGGGGTGGGATACGAGCAGTACTTC; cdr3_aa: CASSPTGVGYEQYF
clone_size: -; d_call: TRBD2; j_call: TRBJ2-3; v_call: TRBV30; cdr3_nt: TGTGCCTGGAGTGCACTAGCGGGGTCCACAGATACGCAGTATTTT; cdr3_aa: CAWSALAGSTDTQYF
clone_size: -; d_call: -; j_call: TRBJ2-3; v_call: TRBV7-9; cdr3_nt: TGTGCCAGCAGCCCCACAGATACGCAGTATTTT; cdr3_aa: CASSPTDTQYF
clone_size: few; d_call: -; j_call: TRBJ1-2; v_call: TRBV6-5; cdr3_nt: TGTGCCAGCAGTTCTGGATATGGCTACACCTTC; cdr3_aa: CASSSGYGYTF
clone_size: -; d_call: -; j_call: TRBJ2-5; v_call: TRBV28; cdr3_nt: TGTGCCAGCCAAAGTGGCCTCCTAGAGACCCAGTACTTC; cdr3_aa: CASQSGLLETQYF
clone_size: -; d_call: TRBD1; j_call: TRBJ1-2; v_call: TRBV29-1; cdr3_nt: TGCAGCGTTGAAGCGGCGACAGGGAACTATGGCTACACCTTC; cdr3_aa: CSVEAATGNYGYTF
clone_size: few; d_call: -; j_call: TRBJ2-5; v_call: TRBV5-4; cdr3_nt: TGTGCCAGCAGCCTACTTTCGTGGGGATCACAAGAGACCCAGTACTTC; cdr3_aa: CASSLLSWGSQETQYF
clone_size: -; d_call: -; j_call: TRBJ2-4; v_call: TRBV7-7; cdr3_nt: TGTGCTAGCAGCCACTGGACAGCCAAAAACATTCAGTACTTC; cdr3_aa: CASSHWTAKNIQYF
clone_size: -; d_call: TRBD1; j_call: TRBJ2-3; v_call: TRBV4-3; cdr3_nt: TGCGCCAGCAGCCAGAAGAGCGACAGGGTAACGCAGTATTTT; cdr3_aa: CASSQKSDRVTQYF
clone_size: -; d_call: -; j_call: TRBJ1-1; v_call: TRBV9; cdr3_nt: TGTGCCAGCAGCCCTGAGATCTCGCCTGAAGCTTTCTTT; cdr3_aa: CASSPEISPEAFF
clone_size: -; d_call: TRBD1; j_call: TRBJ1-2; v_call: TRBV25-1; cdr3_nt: TGTGCCAGCAGTGCAGGGGGTGGCTACACCTTC; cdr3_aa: CASSAGGGYTF
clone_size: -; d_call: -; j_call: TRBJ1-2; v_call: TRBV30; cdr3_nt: TGTGCCTGGAGTGTACGGGCAGGGTTGGGCTATGGCTACACCTTC; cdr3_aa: CAWSVRAGLGYGYTF
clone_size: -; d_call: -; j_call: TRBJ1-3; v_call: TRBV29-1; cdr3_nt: TGCAGCGTTCTGATAGCGGGGACTGGAAACACCATATATTTT; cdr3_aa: CSVLIAGTGNTIYF